The TCR beta chain under discussion was sequenced for a study of blood T cell repertoires in COVID-19. Study at large: Samples representing acute and convalescent COVID-19 were sourced from the United States, Italy and Spain. PBMCs, B-cell-depleted T cells, or T cells were the source of the cDNA or gDNA that made up the material.

The CDR3 spans 14 residues. Germline CDR1 reads LNHDA; CDR2 reads SQIVND (reference sequence). With 4 bases clipped from V and 8 bases from J, the junction kept 5 bases outside the gene matches. As processed by the authors: The assay estimated nucleated cells by amplifying reference gene primers. Here immunoSEQ multiplex PCR was the method, and the copy in TCRdb shows in-frame clones only, minus some. V and J calls and clone size come straight from that table; D and trimming were deduced from the DNA. This table has approximately 200,000 clones, about 93% appearing once. Source material: peripheral blood. The TCR originated in a man aged 25 to 40 with COVID-19, enrolled during active disease. V and J are TRBV19 and TRBJ2-1, with 10 positions matching TRBD2. CDR3 coding DNA: TGTGCCAGTAGTAAGGGACTAGCGAGGGATGAGCAGTTCTTC. Translating gives CASSKGLARDEQFF.